The rows below give T cell receptor beta chains drawn from one sample of a study of blood T cell repertoires in COVID-19. Clones were read by immunoSEQ multiplex PCR, and TCRdb kept only the in-frame ones, dropping some. This table holds about 120,000 clones, 84% found once. Sequenced input: PBMCs or T cells enriched from blood (not recorded which). These receptors were collected from a young woman who had recovered from COVID-19. CDR3s include the opening cysteine and the closing phenylalanine or tryptophan. D genes are given only for firm matches. Only some rows state a clone size, as once, few, many or a class for expanded clones.

V	J	size	D	DNA	CDR3
TRBV3-1/TRBV3-2	TRBJ2-3	.	TRBD1	TGTGCCAGCAGCCAGCCCGGGACAGGGGACGGAGATACGCAGTATTTT	CASSQPGTGDGDTQYF
TRBV27	TRBJ2-7	.	TRBD2	TGTGCCAGCAGTTCACTAGCGGGGTCCTACGAGCAGTACTTC	CASSSLAGSYEQYF
TRBV7-2	TRBJ2-3	.	.	TGTGCCAGCAGCTTACGTTTTAGCACAGATACGCAGTATTTT	CASSLRFSTDTQYF
TRBV5-1	TRBJ2-7	once	TRBD2	TGCGCCAGCAGCTCGAGCGGGGTCTACGAGCAGTACTTC	CASSSSGVYEQYF
TRBV19	TRBJ2-1	.	.	TGTGCCACCAAAATGAATGAGCAGTTCTTC	CATKMNEQFF
TRBV7-3	TRBJ2-5	many	TRBD2	TGTGCCAGCAGCTTAACTCATGCGGGAGAAACCCAGTACTTC	CASSLTHAGETQYF
TRBV5-1	TRBJ1-6	.	.	TGCGCCAGCAGCCTCCTAGGGGAGGGACTCTCACCCCTCCACTTT	CASSLLGEGLSPLHF
TRBV6-5	TRBJ1-3	.	TRBD1	TGTGCCAGCAGTTCCGGGACAGGTCGAAACACCATATATTTT	CASSSGTGRNTIYF
TRBV2	TRBJ2-6	.	TRBD1	TGTGCCAGCAGTGAAGCAGGGACAGGGGGCGCTGGGGCCAACGTCCTGACTTTC	CASSEAGTGGAGANVLTF
TRBV28	TRBJ2-1	once	TRBD2	TGTGCCAGCAGCCTTTTAGCGGGACCCTACAATGAGCAGTTCTTC	CASSLLAGPYNEQFF
TRBV19	TRBJ1-5	.	.	TGTGCCAGTACTGGACAGATCAATCAGCCCCAGCATTTT	CASTGQINQPQHF
TRBV6-4	TRBJ1-2	.	TRBD1	TGTGCCAGCAGTGCCTCTCCGGGACAGGGGGACGGCTATGGCTACACCTTC	CASSASPGQGDGYGYTF
TRBV27	TRBJ2-7	.	.	TGTGCCAGCGGCCTAGCCTACGAGCAGTACTTC	CASGLAYEQYF
TRBV28	TRBJ2-1	.	.	TGTGCCAGCAGTTTCTCTTATGCTGACCCTAGCTCCTACAATGAGCAGTTCTTC	CASSFSYADPSSYNEQFF
TRBV27	TRBJ1-1	.	.	TGTGCCAGCAGTTTAGCCGGGGTGACTGAAGCTTTCTTT	CASSLAGVTEAFF
TRBV7-9	TRBJ1-4	.	.	TGTGCCAGCAGCCCCCTGCGCCAGCGTAATGAAAAACTGTTTTTT	CASSPLRQRNEKLFF
TRBV5-1	TRBJ1-3	.	.	TGCGCCAGCAGTGAAGGGGCTCCCGGAAACACCATATATTTT	CASSEGAPGNTIYF
TRBV18	TRBJ1-1	.	TRBD1	TGTGCCAGCTCACAACGACAGGGGGCAAACACTGAAGCTTTCTTT	CASSQRQGANTEAFF
TRBV19	TRBJ2-2	.	TRBD1	TGTGCCAGTAGTACACAGGGGGCCGGGGAGCTGTTTTTT	CASSTQGAGELFF
TRBV4-1	TRBJ1-2	.	TRBD1	TGCGCCAGCAGCCCAGGGGGGTCAGCAGGACTTCATGGCTACACCTTC	CASSPGGSAGLHGYTF
TRBV28	TRBJ2-7	once	TRBD1	TGTGCCAGCAGTTTAGGGACAGGGAACGGTCTCTACGAGCAGTACTTC	CASSLGTGNGLYEQYF
TRBV23-1	TRBJ1-2	.	.	TGCGCCAGCAGTCCTTACAGGGCCTACTATGGCTACACCTTC	CASSPYRAYYGYTF
TRBV3-1/TRBV3-2	TRBJ2-3	.	TRBD2	TGTGCCAGCAGCCAGAGCGGGAGTGCCGATACGCAGTATTTT	CASSQSGSADTQYF
TRBV19	TRBJ1-4	.	.	TGTGCCAGTAGTATCCAGGGGCCGGCTAATGAAAAACTGTTTTTT	CASSIQGPANEKLFF
TRBV21-1	TRBJ1-6	.	.	TGTGCCAGCAGCAAACACAAAACAGGGTTAGTCCTCCACTTT	CASSKHKTGLVLHF
TRBV24-1	TRBJ2-3	.	TRBD1	TGTGCCACCAGTGATAGAGGACAGGGGGCAACAGATACGCAGTATTTT	CATSDRGQGATDTQYF
TRBV4-1	TRBJ2-2	.	TRBD2	TGCGCCAGCAGCCAAGTCGGGAGGACACGATCCGGGGAGCTGTTTTTT	CASSQVGRTRSGELFF
TRBV5-1	TRBJ1-2	.	TRBD1	TGCGCCAGCAGCTTGGTGGGCGGAGGGGGCGAAGACTATGGCTACACCTTC	CASSLVGGGGEDYGYTF
TRBV4-3	TRBJ1-2	.	.	TGCGCCAGCAGCCAGACCGGCGGGGGGGGCTACACCTTC	CASSQTGGGGYTF
TRBV7-9	TRBJ1-2	.	TRBD1	TGTGCCAGCAGCACCGACAGGGCACCCTATGGCTACACCTTC	CASSTDRAPYGYTF
TRBV7-3	TRBJ2-1	.	.	TGTGCCAGCAGCCCCCCGGGACTTAACAATGAGCAGTTCTTC	CASSPPGLNNEQFF
TRBV11-2	TRBJ2-7	.	TRBD2	TGTGCCAGCACCCCCGTCGGCGGGAGCCACGAGCAGTACTTC	CASTPVGGSHEQYF
TRBV19	TRBJ2-7	few	.	TGTGCCAGTATGAACCGGGACAACTCCTACGAGCAGTACTTC	CASMNRDNSYEQYF
TRBV5-5	TRBJ2-6	few	.	TGTGCCAGCAGCTTTCGGCAGGGTGGTTCTGGGGCCAACGTCCTGACTTTC	CASSFRQGGSGANVLTF
TRBV3-1/TRBV3-2	TRBJ1-4	few	.	TGTGCCAGCAGCCTCCCGGGGTTGACTAATGAAAAACTGTTTTTT	CASSLPGLTNEKLFF
TRBV4-1	TRBJ1-2	.	TRBD1	TGCGCCAGCCGTAAATCTTGGGACAGGGGTTCCTTTAACTATGGCTACACCTTC	CASRKSWDRGSFNYGYTF
TRBV2	TRBJ2-1	.	.	TGTGCCAGCAGTGAAGGTCAGACTTACAATGAGCAGTTCTTC	CASSEGQTYNEQFF
TRBV19	TRBJ2-1	.	.	TGTGCCAGTAGTTTAGGGGTTAGGGGGAGCTCCTACAATGAGCAGTTCTTC	CASSLGVRGSSYNEQFF
TRBV6-2/TRBV6-3	TRBJ1-2	.	.	TGTGCCAGCAGTGACATTGGCTACACCTTC	CASSDIGYTF
TRBV27	TRBJ1-2	.	TRBD1	TGTGCCAGCAGTTCCCCCGGGACAGGGGGCTATGGCTACACCTTC	CASSSPGTGGYGYTF
TRBV12-5	TRBJ2-7	.	.	TGTGCTAGTGGTTTGGGACTCTCCTACGAGCAGTACTTC	CASGLGLSYEQYF
TRBV7-8	TRBJ2-7	.	.	TGTGCCAGCAGCCCCTTTATTATCAGGACAGACACCTACGAGCAGTACTTC	CASSPFIIRTDTYEQYF
TRBV23-1	TRBJ2-3	.	TRBD2	TGCGCCAGCAGCGGAATGACTAGCGGGGAAGCCACAGATACGCAGTATTTT	CASSGMTSGEATDTQYF
TRBV15	TRBJ2-1	.	.	TGTGCCACCAGCAGAGAAGCGGTCGGTGACAATGAGCAGTTCTTC	CATSREAVGDNEQFF
TRBV5-1	TRBJ1-1	.	TRBD1	TGCGCCAGCAGCCCTACAGGGGGCAGTACTGAAGCTTTCTTT	CASSPTGGSTEAFF
TRBV28	TRBJ1-1	.	.	TGTGCCAGCAGCCGTACAGAGAACACTGAAGCTTTCTTT	CASSRTENTEAFF
TRBV4-1	TRBJ1-6	.	TRBD1	TGCGCCAGCAGCCAACTGCTCAGGACAGGGGGTTTGACCCTCCACTTT	CASSQLLRTGGLTLHF